Following are 27 T cell receptor beta chains from one sample sequenced in a study of blood T cell repertoires in COVID-19. Sequencing used immunoSEQ multiplex PCR; TCRdb keeps in-frame clones, though not all of them. The sample lists 250,000 to 300,000 clones, approximately 92% occurring once. Material: peripheral blood. These receptors all come from a woman aged 40 to 55 who had recovered from COVID-19.

J is TRBJ2-1 and V is TRBV5-1; possible D gene TRBD1, 5 bases. In germline, CDR1 is SGHRS, CDR2 YFSETQ. V lost 0 bases, J lost 2 bases, and 12 bases lay in between. The CDR3 spans 16 residues. CDR3 sequence: CASSLVATATYNEQFF. DNA for the CDR3: TGCGCCAGCAGCTTGGTGGCGACAGCCACCTACAATGAGCAGTTCTTC.

With regard to this clone: The sample contains more than one DNA sequence encoding this CDR3. V and J are TRBV12-3 or TRBV12-4 and TRBJ1-6; D is uncertain. V lost 6 bases, J lost 5 bases, and 5 bases lay in between. CDR3 length equals 12 residues. CDR3 coding DNA: TGTGCCAGCAGCTCAGATAATTCACCCCTCCACTTT. This codes for CASSSDNSPLHF.

The chain recombines TRBV5-1 with TRBJ2-2, with no clear D. V lost 6 bases to trimming and J lost 3 bases, with 15 bases between them. From germline, CDR1 is SGHRS and CDR2 YFSETQ. CDR3 length equals 15 residues. CDR3 loop: CASTMSASHTGELFF. The CDR3 region has the DNA TGCGCCAGCACGATGTCCGCGTCTCACACCGGGGAGCTGTTTTTT.

V gene TRBV2 combines with J gene TRBJ2-7; no clear D. The germline gives CDR1 SNHLY, CDR2 FYNNEI. The CDR3 covers 13 residues. The germline V and J ends were trimmed by 3 bases and 5 bases, with 11 bases remaining between them. CDR3 region: CASSDVGSHEQYF. CDR3 in DNA: TGTGCCAGCAGTGACGTAGGTAGCCACGAGCAGTACTTC.

The sample holds a few counts of this clone. CDR3 sequence (DNA): TGTGCCAGCCGGGTCCGGGGGGGCTTGGCTAACTATGGCTACACCTTC. Residues: CASRVRGGLANYGYTF. This chain uses TRBV27 with TRBJ1-2; maybe TRBD1 (6 bases). Trimming shortened V by 8 bases and J by 0 bases, and 19 bases separated the two germline ends. Per the germline V gene, CDR1 is MNHEY and CDR2 is SMNVEV (reference sequence). The CDR3 has 16 amino acids.

This sequence joins TRBV5-4 and TRBJ2-7, with D possibly TRBD1 on 6 matching bases. Trimming removed 0 bases from V and 4 bases from J, with 11 bases in between. Per germline, CDR1 SGHNT and CDR2 YYREEE (reference sequence). This CDR3 has 14 amino acids. CDR3 coding DNA: TGTGCCAGCAGCTTGGAGGACACAGGGTACGAGCAGTACTTC. It is translated as CASSLEDTGYEQYF. The variable domain in full, with the rest retrieved from reference TRBV5-4 and TRBJ2-7, is ETGVTQSPTHLIKTRGQQVTLRCSSQSGHNTVSWYQQALGQGPQFIFQYYREEENGRGNFPPRFSGLQFPNYSSELNVNALELDDSALYLCASSLEDTGYEQYFGPGTRLTVT.

This clone was picked up one time. The chain carries TRBV19 and TRBJ1-5; 7 bases align to TRBD1. Germline V gene sequence: CDR1 LNHDA, CDR2 SQIVND (reference sequence). J was trimmed by 3 bases and V by 6 bases; bases with no gene match: 8. The CDR3 runs 15 residues. CDR3 residues: CASSAGTAINQPQHF. Here the CDR3 DNA reads TGTGCCAGTAGCGCCGGGACAGCTATCAATCAGCCCCAGCATTTT.

This clone was seen a single time. The chain employs TRBV30 and TRBJ2-5, with 7 bases fitting TRBD2. This CDR3 has 15 residues. The germline V gene has CDR1 GTSNPN and CDR2 SVGIG (reference sequence). Trimming took 0 bases from V and 2 from J; bases not matched to a gene: 6. DNA of the CDR3: TGTGCCTGGAGTGTGCCTAGCGGAATACAAGAGACCCAGTACTTC. It specifies CAWSVPSGIQETQYF.

The chain has TRBV6-2 or TRBV6-3 and TRBJ2-5; possible D gene TRBD1, 6 bases. With 2 bases removed from V and 0 bases from J, the gap between germline ends came to 19 bases. CDR3 size: 18 residues. Per the germline V gene, CDR1 is MNHEY and CDR2 is SVGEGT. In DNA, the CDR3 is TGTGCCAGCAGTTACGAGGGTGAGGTGGGGGCCTACCAAGAGACCCAGTACTTC. Encoded protein: CASSYEGEVGAYQETQYF.

The sample holds a few counts of this clone. V is TRBV6-2 or TRBV6-3 and J is TRBJ2-1; no clear D. V lost 6 bases to trimming and J lost 4 bases, with 10 bases between them. Germline V CDR1 and CDR2: MNHEY, SVGEGT. This CDR3 is built from 13 residues. This chain's CDR3 is CASSPGLYNEQFF. Written as DNA, the CDR3 is TGTGCCAGCAGCCCGGGCCTATACAATGAGCAGTTCTTC.

The rearrangement links TRBV5-6 to TRBJ1-6; D is perhaps TRBD1 (5 bases). V was shortened by 0 bases and J by 6 bases, with 13 bases between the two germline ends. Looked up from germline, CDR1 is SGHDT and CDR2 is YYEEEE. The CDR3 is made up of 16 amino acids. In nucleotides, the CDR3 is TGTGCCAGCAGCTTGGACGTCGGGGGAAGTAATTCACCCCTCCACTTT. As protein: CASSLDVGGSNSPLHF.

The chain uses TRBV5-4 and TRBJ2-7; D might be TRBD2 (6 bases). CDR1 is SGHNT, CDR2 YYREEE, per germline (reference sequence). Trimming took off 4 bases at V and 5 bases at J, with 19 bases between the two ends. CDR3 length equals 15 residues. The CDR3 loop reads CASSDLMRGTHEQYF. Written as DNA, the CDR3 is TGTGCCAGCAGCGACCTCATGCGGGGTACCCACGAGCAGTACTTC.

The chain recombines TRBV19 with TRBJ1-1, with D uncertain. CDR1 is LNHDA and CDR2 is SQIVND in the germline V gene (reference sequence). The CDR3 loop spans 13 amino acids. V was clipped by 2 bases and J by 3 bases, with 7 bases between them. The CDR3 DNA follows: TGTGCCAGTAGTATATCCGGGGACACTGAAGCTTTCTTT. It codes for CASSISGDTEAFF.

This clone turned up a few times. V usage is TRBV19 and J usage is TRBJ2-3; 7 bases are a match to TRBD2. V lost 5 bases to trimming and J lost 5 bases; unmatched junction nucleotides: 13. CDR1 and CDR2 from the germline V gene are LNHDA and SQIVND (reference sequence). This CDR3 has 16 residues. As DNA, the CDR3 is TGTGCCAGTAGTTCCTCTCCAACGAGCGGGGTAGATACGCAGTATTTT. Protein: CASSSSPTSGVDTQYF.

The chain employs TRBV9 and TRBJ2-1, with a weak D call TRBD2 (7 bases). The CDR3 is 18 residues long. The V end lost 4 bases, the J end lost 6 bases, and 26 bases lay between the germline ends. CDR1 is SGDLS, CDR2 YYNGEE, per germline. CDR3 in DNA: TGTGCCAGCAGCACCCCCTCAGGAGGGGGACTACTAATCAATGAGCAGTTCTTC. Translated: CASSTPSGGGLLINEQFF.

This chain joins TRBV11-3 and TRBJ1-4; 9 nucleotides match TRBD1. Germline lookup yields CDR1 SGHNT and CDR2 YENEEA. The trim removed 5 bases at V and 13 bases at J, leaving 8 bases unmatched. This CDR3 is built from 13 residues. The CDR3 is CASSPGTGRRLFF. The CDR3 nucleotides are TGTGCCAGCAGCCCAGGGACAGGGAGGAGACTGTTTTTT.

V is TRBV9 and J is TRBJ2-1; 8 bases match TRBD2. Germline assignment: CDR1 SGDLS and CDR2 YYNGEE. The CDR3 totals 21 residues. The V gene end was trimmed by 3 bases and the J gene end by 9 bases; junction bases not matched to a gene: 29. CDR3 in DNA: TGTGCCAGCAGCGGTCGGAAAAAACGACTAATCGGACTAGCTGAGACTAGTGAGCAGTTCTTC. It translates to CASSGRKKRLIGLAETSEQFF.

The CDR3 here is CASSTGQVSYEQYF. CDR3 in DNA: TGCGCCAGCAGCACGGGACAGGTTTCCTACGAGCAGTACTTC. The J gene is TRBJ2-7, the V gene TRBV5-1; 8 nucleotides line up with TRBD1. Looked up from germline, CDR1 is SGHRS and CDR2 is YFSETQ. The length of the CDR3 is 14 residues. J gave up 1 base and V 4 bases, and 4 bases lay outside the gene matches. Based on the CDR3 plus reference TRBV5-1 and TRBJ2-7, the full variable domain is KAGVTQTPRYLIKTRGQQVTLSCSPISGHRSVSWYQQTPGQGLQFLFEYFSETQRNKGNFPGRFSGRQFSNSRSEMNVSTLELGDSALYLCASSTGQVSYEQYFGPGTRLTVT.

The J gene is TRBJ1-1, the V gene TRBV4-1; 7 positions match TRBD1. Germline V gene sequence: CDR1 MGHRA, CDR2 YSYEKL. Trimming removed 4 bases from V and 5 bases from J; junction bases left unmatched: 10. There are 15 residues in the CDR3. This CDR3 is CASSLLTGFRTEAFF. CDR3 in DNA: TGCGCCAGCAGCCTCTTGACAGGGTTCAGGACTGAAGCTTTCTTT.

In this sample, this clone turned up once. The rearrangement links TRBV3-1 (or the pseudogene TRBV3-2) to TRBJ1-3, with 7 bases lining up with TRBD1. V trimming: 8 bases; J trimming: 3 bases; junction bases outside the gene matches: 7. Per the germline V gene, CDR1 is LGHDT and CDR2 is YNNKEL (reference sequence). CDR3 length: 14 residues. The CDR3 DNA reads TGTGCCAGCGTCAGCAGGGGGAATGGAAACACCATATATTTT. Translated: CASVSRGNGNTIYF.

The V gene is TRBV10-3, the J gene TRBJ1-1; D remains unclear. Looked up from germline, CDR1 is ENHRY and CDR2 is SYGVKD. The V and J ends lost 10 bases and 3 bases respectively, with 12 bases between them. The length of the CDR3 is 12 residues. In DNA form, the CDR3 reads TGTGCCACAACGGGGTCTTACACTGAAGCTTTCTTT. Its protein is CATTGSYTEAFF.

The J gene is TRBJ1-6, the V gene TRBV6-5, with a possible D match to TRBD1 (5 bases). Deletions cut 11 bases from V and 9 bases from J, with 14 bases between. Germline assignment: CDR1 MNHEY and CDR2 SVGAGI. CDR3 size: 12 residues. The CDR3 DNA reads TGTGCCGAAATTGCGGGGCTTTCACCCCTCCACTTT. Translated, it gives CAEIAGLSPLHF.

The chain uses TRBV2 and TRBJ2-7, with D tentatively TRBD2 (5 bases). CDR1 and CDR2 (germline): SNHLY, FYNNEI. Trimming stripped 4 bases from V and 1 base from J, with 11 bases between. The CDR3 is made up of 14 amino acids. The CDR3 DNA follows: TGTGCCAGCAGTGTGTTCGGGAATTCCTACGAGCAGTACTTC. It translates to CASSVFGNSYEQYF.

The chain joins TRBV5-5 to TRBJ1-2, with no clear D. Germline lookup yields CDR1 SGHKS and CDR2 YYEKEE (reference sequence). This CDR3 contains 12 residues. Between the trimmed V and J ends, which lost 4 bases and 4 bases, there was a span of 8 bases. The CDR3 region is CASSVDSYGYTF. In nucleotides, the CDR3 is TGTGCCAGCAGCGTGGACTCCTATGGCTACACCTTC.

The CDR3, as DNA: TGTGCCAGCAGTGGATTGGAGAGCTACGAGCAGTACGTC. Its protein product is CASSGLESYEQYV. This chain connects TRBV2 to TRBJ2-7; D gene uncertain. The CDR3 loop spans 13 amino acids. Trimming pared 4 bases from V and 3 bases from J, leaving 10 bases between. Germline lookup yields CDR1 SNHLY and CDR2 FYNNEI.

The chain carries TRBV28 and TRBJ2-3; D is unresolved. The CDR3 is 13 amino acids. V was trimmed by 6 bases and J by 2 bases, leaving 9 bases between them. CDR1 and CDR2 from the germline V gene are MDHEN and SYDVKM. CDR3 loop: CASSSRNTDTQYF. The CDR3 DNA is TGTGCCAGCAGCTCCAGGAACACAGATACGCAGTATTTT.

The chain recombines TRBV4-3 with TRBJ2-4; 9 nucleotides align to TRBD1. Germline V lookup: CDR1 LGHNA, CDR2 YSLEER. The V segment lost 2 bases and the J segment 8 bases; nucleotides outside the gene matches: 1. The CDR3 consists of 13 residues. For the CDR3, the DNA is TGCGCCAGCAGCCAACGGACAGGGGACATTCAGTACTTC. It encodes CASSQRTGDIQYF.